Described below is a single T cell receptor (beta chain) sequence and its context. Its antigen remains unidentified. There are no base qualities to consult, and no much larger clone falls within one base. The cohort was made up of around 720 healthy bone marrow donors. At the time of sampling, every cohort member was nominally healthy, though immune exposures that went unrecorded were likely present. The donor was CMV seronegative and was included in the group of around 320 seronegative cohort members. Every donor gave a peripheral blood sample, and the peripheral blood mononuclear cells from that sample were used for TCR beta sequencing. Genomic DNA extraction from the blood cell samples was performed with the Qiagen DNeasy Blood Extraction Kit. CDR1 and CDR2 are read off the germline V gene (reference sequence) as GTSNPN and SVGIG. The CDR3, cysteine through phenylalanine, is 18 amino acids long. Just the 54-base CDR3 DNA is kept, in frame starting at base 1. Trimming removed 0 bases from V and 1 base from J, leaving 19 bases between the germline ends.

The data were obtained in a study of cytomegalovirus exposure and HLA in healthy donors (dated by TCRdb to about 2017). Notes on the research overall: An earlier analysis of fewer than 750 of the donors reported 276 Gb of sequence data and some 110 million unique TCR beta sequences obtained from approximately 180 million T cells. The study used immunosequencing to profile the T cell repertoires of 666 subjects and linked those repertoires to cytomegalovirus serostatus. Donor age, sex, ethnicity and CMV serostatus were compiled alongside the repertoire data. The study combined high-throughput TCR immunosequencing, statistical association of individual TCRs with disease status, and machine learning to predict cytomegalovirus infection status. The genetic ancestry cluster associated with self-reported Caucasian donors included 81% of the approximately 430 genotyped donors. Rather than using new phenotypic data, the later analysis identified candidate immune exposures from TCR beta sequences and from how often those sequences occurred across donors. To decide whether each TCR beta V gene segment behaved as functional or pseudogenic, an earlier analysis of some 600 of the donors relied on high-throughput TCR beta sequencing. A later genetic analysis used genome-wide SNP genotypes for about 65% of the roughly 700 donors, treating that subset as a discovery cohort. A later analysis re-examined previously published TCR beta repertoires from hundreds of donors and added high-resolution HLA genotyping to investigate patterns of TCR occurrence. Among 300 to 500 genotyped donors of the cohort, an average of around 250,000 unique TCR beta nucleotide sequences was sequenced per donor, of which about 18% were non-productive. All discovery cohort repertoires had been generated using a single sequencing platform. About 310 gigabases of sequencing data and 80 million or so unique TCR sequences were included in an early release covering 550 to 650 HLA-typed donors. Typing coverage varied by locus: about 620-640 donors for A, B, C, DRB1 and DQB1; roughly 560 for DQA1; more than 600 for DPA1; 400 to 480 for DPB1. Besides the first cohort of around 700 subjects, a separate validation cohort made up of roughly 120 different subjects was used. The aim of the study was to test whether cataloging public T cell receptors could identify signatures of past pathogen exposure. Class I and class II HLA loci were covered by the typing at four-digit resolution. Several DR-DQ haplotypes were treated as single units for association and clustering because of strong linkage in the cohort. What the authors observed across the whole study: A further reported finding was that TCR beta sequences accurately predicted the HLA-A and HLA-B alleles for most subjects in the first cohort. A later analysis found that most CMV-associated TCR beta chains appeared HLA-restricted, with HLA associations seemingly driven largely by CMV exposure. The authors suggested that the approach could potentially be generalized to other disease states and immunological phenotypes. In a later genetic analysis, fewer N-insertions in productive TCRs were reported among donors in an Asian-associated ancestry cluster than the roughly 700-donor mean. While some public TCRs were present in many individuals, most TCR sequences turned up only very rarely across donors. The only immune exposure information available for the cohort was CMV serostatus. The earlier analysis of 587 of the donors excluded approximately 15 rarely observed V segments, including chromosome 9 orphons, because counts were too low. The presence/absence analyses assumed that sequencing depth was roughly uniform across donors, and that assumption may not be true. A cluster of highly shared sequence variants was judged likely to represent a technical artifact of the sequencing pipeline. This cohort had only TCR beta chains sequenced, and the lack of alpha or paired-chain data limited which features could be detected. Specific HLA alleles were associated with 15,000 to 20,000 TCR beta sequences at a false discovery rate of 0.05 in a later analysis. Strong co-occurrence of HLA alleles, especially DR and DQ, made assigning TCR associations to individual alleles difficult. Correlated functional status among segregating V segments might reflect linkage disequilibrium, but an unknown experimental factor could not be ruled out. In the study, 150 to 200 TCR beta chains were listed as associated with cytomegalovirus. In a later analysis, HLA-associated TCR beta chains showed more clonal expansion and lower generation probabilities than non-associated chains that were equally common. In an earlier analysis of about 550 of the donors, most TCR beta V segments were observed in productive rearrangements about 87% or about 30% of the time, broadly matching IMGT annotations. Some IMGT-functional V segments, including TRBV6-2 and TRBV6-3, could not be distinguished by the 87-base-pair reads and were therefore excluded. In a later analysis, several top co-occurrence clusters were reported to appear linked to parvovirus B19, influenza, CMV and Epstein-Barr virus. Cytomegalovirus status was reported to be diagnosed by the classifier with high specificity and sensitivity in both the original and validation cohorts. In a later analysis, TCR association rates were found to vary across HLA loci, with the most associated TCRs seen for DRB1 alleles and the fewest for HLA-C alleles. HLA typing was unavailable for some donors at each locus, so association tests used only the typed subset. In a later genetic analysis, a missense DCLRE1C variant was associated with V-gene and J-gene trimming of TCR beta chains, and the association was replicated in an independent cohort. In vitro tests confirmed that a few of the cytomegalovirus-associated TCR beta chains recognize cytomegalovirus antigens.

Libraries were made using the immunoSEQ multiplex PCR assay. For the multiplex PCR, a mixture combining 60 forward primers for TCR Vbeta segments and 13 reverse primers for TCR Jbeta segments was used. Amplification of the CDR3 region of rearranged TCR beta genes was performed with a multiplex PCR assay on genomic DNA. The Illumina HiSeq System was used to sequence the amplified TCR beta libraries as 87-base-pair reads. Under the source paper's analysis protocol: A later analysis counted approximately 84 million unique TCR beta chains across the 550 to 700 repertoires, and some 11 million of these chains were shared by at least two donors. Raw reads were error-corrected and collapsed into unique sequences by a nearest-neighbor algorithm in which closely related sequences were merged to remove PCR and sequencing errors. Alignment of CDR3 sequences to IMGT reference sequences was used to assign V, D and J gene segments. For a sequence to be retained, a match of at least six nucleotides was required to both a V gene segment and a J gene segment. Rearrangements were classified as productive when the CDR3 lacked stop codons and remained in frame with V and J, and all other rearrangements were classified as non-productive. CDR3 was defined according to IMGT convention as the region running from the second conserved V-encoded cysteine to the conserved J-encoded phenylalanine. In an earlier analysis of more than 550 of the donors, sequences lacking an unambiguous match to a single V gene segment were excluded. An earlier analysis of 587 of the donors classified V segments as functional when productive rearrangements were above 56.7% and as segregating when the standard deviation between donors was above 5%. A statistical classification framework was developed to diagnose cytomegalovirus status using the catalog of TCR beta chain sequences. V and J gene assignment, in a later analysis, came from comparing TCR nucleotide sequences with IMGT/GENE-DB human TR gene sequences. The TCRdist pipeline was used in a later analysis to assign CDR3 sequences and most-parsimonious VDJ recombination scenarios. In a later analysis, every TCR beta chain was defined by the combination of its CDR3 amino acid sequence and its V-gene family, and reads without a unique V-gene family were dropped. In a later analysis, fewer than 600 highly shared, low-generation-probability nucleotide sequences were removed to address suspected cross-contamination and a sequencing artifact. In a later analysis, a clonal expansion index for each public chain was calculated from normalized within-repertoire ranks of inferred template counts. In a later analysis, generation probabilities were computed with a VDJ recombination model fitted to out-of-frame rearrangements, and the resulting probabilities were checked against IGoR. In a later analysis, hypergeometric tests were used to score TCR-TCR, TCR-HLA and TCR-CMV co-occurrence, with a repertoire-size bias correction applied to TCR pairs. A later analysis estimated false discovery rates by permuting HLA or CMV assignments 20 times. A later analysis grouped co-occurring TCRs with DBSCAN, adding TCRdist sequence similarity when clustering within HLA-allele-positive subsets. Co-occurrence clustering excluded repertoires with fewer than 30,000 or more than 120,000 public chains, plus five with anomalous nucleotide sharing. The table was pulled from immuneACCESS by TCRdb, which kept in-frame rearrangements only. Such tables lose some clones; where checked, under half of the loss comes from unresolved V genes, and the rest has no known cause. V and J calls and clone size are those listed in that table; D and trimming were worked out from the DNA. This sample gives about 130,000 clones in total; roughly 80% of them show up just once. About 1.2% of the sample lies in the top ten.

The sample was PBMCs. This clonotype originated in a boy between 10 and 17 years old in good health and CMV-seronegative. Recombination linked TRBV30 to TRBJ2-1, with a tentative D gene TRBD2 over 6 matching bases. The bases are TGTGCCTGGAGTGTACGGGAGTATAGTGTCAAATCCTACAATGAGCAGTTCTTC. It encodes CAWSVREYSVKSYNEQFF.